These T cell receptor beta chains were read from a single sample in a study of CD8 T cells in ankylosing spondylitis. MiXCR, run by TCRdb on the 5' RACE reads, gives a single entry per CDR3 protein. Of 9,700 or so distinct CDR3 sequences listed, around 6% are singletons. Sequencing was carried out using blood, either unsorted or a sorted T cell fraction (not recorded which). Receptor source: a female donor with ankylosing spondylitis or in good health (not recorded which). Both conserved end residues are part of each CDR3. The D gene is left open where the match is weak. Some rows mark clone size as missing; the rest say once, few, many or name a class of expanded clone.

J gene	clone size	CDR3 length	V gene	D gene	CDR3 DNA	CDR3 protein
TRBJ2-3	many	15	TRBV9	.	TGTGCCAGCAGCGTAGCAGGGGGGGTAACAGATACGCAGTATTTT	CASSVAGGVTDTQYF
TRBJ2-2	few	13	TRBV9	.	TGTGCCAGCAGCCCCGTGAGGACCGGGGAGCTGTTTTTT	CASSPVRTGELFF
TRBJ2-7	many	15	TRBV9	TRBD2	TGTGCCAGCAGCGCGACGCCCGGGACTAGCTACGAGCAGTACTTC	CASSATPGTSYEQYF
TRBJ2-7	.	16	TRBV9	.	TGTGCCAGCAGCCTCACCCCGGGGGCCCCCACCTACGAGCAGTACTTC	CASSLTPGAPTYEQYF
TRBJ2-7	many	14	TRBV9	TRBD2	TGTGCCAGCAGCCCGGGGGGGACGACCTACGAGCAGTACTTC	CASSPGGTTYEQYF
TRBJ1-1	many	14	TRBV9	.	TGTGCCAGCAGCGGTACAGGGTACAACACTGAAGCTTTCTTT	CASSGTGYNTEAFF
TRBJ2-7	many	17	TRBV9	.	TGTGCCAGCAGCGACAACCCGTTTTCTGGGGCCTCCTACGAGCAGTACTTC	CASSDNPFSGASYEQYF
TRBJ2-7	many	14	TRBV9	TRBD2	TGTGCCAGCAGCCGCGGGGGGACCTCCTACGAGCAGTACTTC	CASSRGGTSYEQYF
TRBJ2-1	many	20	TRBV9	TRBD2	TGTGCCAGCAGCTCCGAAAAAGCGGGGGGGTTCATCACGAGGTACAATGAGCAGTTCTTC	CASSSEKAGGFITRYNEQFF
TRBJ2-1	few	14	TRBV9	TRBD2	TGTGCCAGCGCGGGGGGTTCAACCTACAATGAGCAGTTCTTC	CASAGGSTYNEQFF
TRBJ1-1	medium-sized	14	TRBV12-5	.	TGTGCTAGTGGTTTGGTCGTCGGGTGGTCTGAAGCTTTCTTT	CASGLVVGWSEAFF
TRBJ2-5	few	13	TRBV9	TRBD2	TGTGCCAGCAGCGTAGTAGCGGGAGAGACCCAGTACTTC	CASSVVAGETQYF
TRBJ1-2	many	15	TRBV9	.	TGTGCCAGCAGCCCAACCACTCGGGGAGGATATGGCTACACCTTC	CASSPTTRGGYGYTF
TRBJ1-2	many	12	TRBV9	.	TGTGCCAGCAGCGCTTTCTCCTATGGCTACACCTTC	CASSAFSYGYTF
TRBJ2-1	.	17	TRBV9	TRBD2	TGTGCCAGCAGCGTAGTCCCACTAGCGGGGGCTTACAATGAGCAGTTCTTC	CASSVVPLAGAYNEQFF
TRBJ2-1	.	20	TRBV9	TRBD2	TGTGCCAGCAGCACCCCCGGGACTAGCGGTCTAACGACCACTTACAATGAGCAGTTCTTC	CASSTPGTSGLTTTYNEQFF